A single T cell receptor (beta chain) is shown here with its context. Antigen unknown. This entry belongs to a study of cytomegalovirus exposure and HLA in healthy donors. Study details: Previous work identified 90 million to 130 million unique TCR beta sequences from 200 million or so T cells. The Caucasian-associated ancestry cluster held roughly 78% of approximately 400 genotyped donors.

Germline V gives CDR1 MNHNS, CDR2 SASEGT. This CDR3 contains 13 residues. The V and J ends lost 10 bases and 1 base, in that order; junction bases with no gene match: 6. Study-level results: In a later analysis, common viral pathogens appeared linked to several of the most significant clusters.

The primer mix had 60 Vbeta and 13 Jbeta primers. This table comes from immunoSEQ multiplex PCR, and its TCRdb copy is limited to in-frame clones, with some not included. The sample shows approximately 100,000 clones, 65% to 80% of them seen only once. This chain joins TRBV6-1 and TRBJ2-5; 7 nucleotides line up with TRBD2. The TCR comes from a man aged 50 to 60 in good health and CMV-seronegative. The sample consisted of PBMCs. CDR3 bases: TGTGCCATCCGGTGGGGGGGCCAAGAGACCCAGTACTTC. Amino acids: CAIRWGGQETQYF.